One sample yielded the 9 T cell receptor beta chains listed below, sequenced in a study of T cell responses to AZD1222 COVID-19 vaccine. Some clones are missing from TCRdb's copy, which holds only in-frame ones; the method was immunoSEQ multiplex PCR. The sample has 150,000 to 200,000 clones, approximately 90% seen once. The material was peripheral blood, obtained on day 0 of AZD1222 vaccination. These receptors originate from an adult in good health.

This clone showed up just once. V and J are TRBV5-6 and TRBJ1-5, with D tentatively TRBD1 (5 bases). The germline gives CDR1 SGHDT, CDR2 YYEEEE. The CDR3 loop spans 14 amino acids. The germline V and J ends were trimmed by 1 base and 7 bases, with 12 bases remaining between them. In DNA form, the CDR3 reads TGTGCCAGCAGCTTGTCGGCAGGGCGACAGCCCCAGCATTTT. Translating it yields CASSLSAGRQPQHF.

The rearrangement links TRBV7-6 to TRBJ2-3; tentative D call: TRBD2 (8 bases). The V and J ends lost 7 bases and 2 bases respectively, with 19 bases between them. CDR1 is SGHVS and CDR2 is FNYEAQ in the germline V gene. The CDR3 runs to 16 residues. The CDR3 here is CASTQGGGGNTDTQYF. The CDR3 region has the DNA TGTGCCAGCACCCAAGGGGGCGGGGGGAACACAGATACGCAGTATTTT.

The rearrangement links TRBV6-5 to TRBJ2-5, with 7 positions matching TRBD1. The CDR3 extends over 14 amino acids. Germline V gene data show CDR1 as MNHEY and CDR2 as SVGAGI. Trimming cost V 6 bases and J 1 base; bases outside gene matches: 5. DNA for the CDR3: TGTGCCAGCAGGGAGACAGGGCCCCAAGAGACCCAGTACTTC. This translates into CASRETGPQETQYF.

The chain has TRBV6-2 or TRBV6-3 and TRBJ1-1; D is uncertain. This CDR3 has 18 residues. The ends were cut back, 0 bases at V and 0 bases at J, with 17 bases in the middle. Germline V gives CDR1 MNHEY, CDR2 SVGEGT. The CDR3 loop is CASSYSTHGVPMNTEAFF. The DNA for the CDR3 is TGTGCCAGCAGTTACTCGACGCACGGAGTCCCCATGAACACTGAAGCTTTCTTT.

This clone was counted a single time. V usage is TRBV6-5 and J usage is TRBJ1-1, with a tentative D call TRBD1 (6 bases). Germline V gene data show CDR1 as MNHEY and CDR2 as SVGAGI. CDR3 length equals 16 residues. V lost 0 bases to trimming and J lost 5 bases, with 16 bases between them. CDR3: CASSYSGARRGTEAFF. Written as DNA, the CDR3 is TGTGCCAGCAGTTACTCGGGGGCCAGGAGGGGTACTGAAGCTTTCTTT.

V usage is TRBV6-2 or TRBV6-3 and J usage is TRBJ2-7; D may be TRBD1 or TRBD2 (6 bases each). The CDR3 consists of 16 residues. CDR1 is MNHEY and CDR2 is SVGEGT in the germline V gene. Trimming took off 0 bases at V and 0 bases at J, with 12 bases between the two ends. The CDR3, as DNA: TGTGCCAGCAGTTACTCGGGGGGCCCAGTCTCCTACGAGCAGTACTTC. Amino acids: CASSYSGGPVSYEQYF.

This clone appeared once. The genes are TRBV4-3 and TRBJ1-1, with D possibly matching TRBD1 (6 bases). Germline CDR1 is LGHNA and CDR2 is YSLEER. The length of the CDR3 is 15 residues. V was trimmed by 0 bases and J by 6 bases, leaving 14 bases between them. CDR3 amino acids: CASSQELTGPAEAFF. The CDR3 coding sequence is TGCGCCAGCAGCCAAGAATTAACAGGGCCCGCTGAAGCTTTCTTT.

The V gene is TRBV12-3 or TRBV12-4, the J gene TRBJ2-2, with a weak D call TRBD2 (5 bases). This CDR3 spans 13 amino acids. Trimming took 6 bases from V and 4 from J, leaving 9 bases between them. CDR3 sequence (DNA): TGTGCCAGCAGGAGGGTGGCCACCGGGGAGCTGTTTTTT. Translated: CASRRVATGELFF.

The V gene is TRBV5-5, the J gene TRBJ2-3; D may match TRBD1 or TRBD2 (6 bases each). V lost 1 base, J lost 2 bases, and 14 bases lay in between. The length of the CDR3 is 16 residues. CDR1 and CDR2 (germline): SGHKS, YYEKEE (reference sequence). The CDR3 region is CASSLPGGRNTDTQYF. The CDR3 DNA follows: TGTGCCAGCAGCTTGCCTGGGGGGCGTAACACAGATACGCAGTATTTT.